The clone carrying this TCR beta chain occurred a few times. The library targeted TCRbeta and was prepared with unique molecular identifiers. TCRdb re-called the PCR reads through MiXCR, storing one row per CDR3 protein. The repertoire holds about 410,000 distinct CDR3 sequences, roughly 20% seen once, with less than 4.5% in the top ten. Germline loops: CDR1 SQVTM, CDR2 ANQGSEA. Unmatched junction bases numbered 8, after V lost 3 bases and J lost 13 bases. CDR3 length: 12 amino acids. This entry is derived from a study of T-cell reconstitution after alpha-beta-depleted transplantation in children. Sample: PBMCs from the stem cell graft donor, taken from the stem cell graft. This chain links TRBV29-1 with TRBJ1-4, with TRBD1 matching 7 bases. The TCR sequence derives from a human donor who donated a stem cell graft to a child with acute myeloid leukemia. The CDR3 DNA follows: TGCAGCGTTGAGGACCCGGGACAGCGACTGTTTTTT. This gives the protein CSVEDPGQRLFF.